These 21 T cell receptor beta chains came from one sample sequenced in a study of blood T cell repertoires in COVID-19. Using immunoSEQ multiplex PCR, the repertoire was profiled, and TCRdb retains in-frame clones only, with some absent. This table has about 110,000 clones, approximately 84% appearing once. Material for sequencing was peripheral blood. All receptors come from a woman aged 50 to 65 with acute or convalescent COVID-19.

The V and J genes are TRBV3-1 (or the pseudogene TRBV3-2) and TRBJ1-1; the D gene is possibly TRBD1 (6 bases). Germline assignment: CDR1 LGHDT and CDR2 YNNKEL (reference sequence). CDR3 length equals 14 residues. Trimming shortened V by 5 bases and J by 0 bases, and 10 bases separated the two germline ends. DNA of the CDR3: TGTGCCAGCAGCTTCGGACAGCTGAACACTGAAGCTTTCTTT. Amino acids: CASSFGQLNTEAFF.

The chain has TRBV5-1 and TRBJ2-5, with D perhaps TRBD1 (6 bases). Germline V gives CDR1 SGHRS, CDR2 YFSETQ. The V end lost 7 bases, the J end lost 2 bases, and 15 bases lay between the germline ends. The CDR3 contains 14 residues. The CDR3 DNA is TGCGCCAGCTCAGGGGCTAGGGATCAAGAGACCCAGTACTTC. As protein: CASSGARDQETQYF.

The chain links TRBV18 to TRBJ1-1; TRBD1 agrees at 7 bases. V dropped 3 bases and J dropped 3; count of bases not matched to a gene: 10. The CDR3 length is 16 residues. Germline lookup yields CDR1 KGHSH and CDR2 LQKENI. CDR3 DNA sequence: TGTGCCAGCTCACCGAGGAGGGGGCTTGCGGACACTGAAGCTTTCTTT. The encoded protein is CASSPRRGLADTEAFF.

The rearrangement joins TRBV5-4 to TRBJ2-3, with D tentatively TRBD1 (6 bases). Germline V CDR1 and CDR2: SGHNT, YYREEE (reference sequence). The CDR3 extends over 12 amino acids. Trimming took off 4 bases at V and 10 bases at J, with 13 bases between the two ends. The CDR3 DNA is TGTGCCAGCAGCCTTCAACAGGGACCGCAGTATTTT. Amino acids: CASSLQQGPQYF.

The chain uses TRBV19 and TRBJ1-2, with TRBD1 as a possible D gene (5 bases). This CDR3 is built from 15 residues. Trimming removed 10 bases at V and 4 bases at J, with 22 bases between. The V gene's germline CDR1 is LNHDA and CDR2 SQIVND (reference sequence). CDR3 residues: CATCPPGLLAYGYTF. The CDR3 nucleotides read TGTGCCACCTGTCCACCGGGACTCCTGGCCTATGGCTACACCTTC.

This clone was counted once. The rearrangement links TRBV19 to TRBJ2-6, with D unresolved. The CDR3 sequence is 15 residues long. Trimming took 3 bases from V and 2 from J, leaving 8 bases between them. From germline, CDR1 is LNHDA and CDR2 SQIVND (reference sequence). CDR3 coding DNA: TGTGCCAGTAGTATCGAGCCTCCTGGGGCCAACGTCCTGACTTTC. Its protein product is CASSIEPPGANVLTF.

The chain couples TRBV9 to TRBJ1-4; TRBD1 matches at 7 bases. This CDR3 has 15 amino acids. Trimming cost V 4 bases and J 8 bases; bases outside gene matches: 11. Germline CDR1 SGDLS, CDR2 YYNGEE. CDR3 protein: CASSPRQGLWEKLFF. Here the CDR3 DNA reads TGTGCCAGCAGCCCCCGACAGGGTCTTTGGGAAAAACTGTTTTTT. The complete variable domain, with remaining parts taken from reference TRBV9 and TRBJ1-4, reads DSGVTQTPKHLITATGQRVTLRCSPRSGDLSVYWYQQSLDQGLQFLIQYYNGEERAKGNILERFSAQQFPDLHSELNLSSLELGDSALYFCASSPRQGLWEKLFFGSGTQLSVL.

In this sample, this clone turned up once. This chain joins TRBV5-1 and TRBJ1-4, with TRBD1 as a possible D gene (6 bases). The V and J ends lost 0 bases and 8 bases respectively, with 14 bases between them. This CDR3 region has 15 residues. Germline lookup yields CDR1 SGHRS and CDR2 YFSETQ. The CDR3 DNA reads TGCGCCAGCAGCTTGGCCAACAGGGAAAGGGAAAAACTGTTTTTT. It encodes CASSLANREREKLFF.

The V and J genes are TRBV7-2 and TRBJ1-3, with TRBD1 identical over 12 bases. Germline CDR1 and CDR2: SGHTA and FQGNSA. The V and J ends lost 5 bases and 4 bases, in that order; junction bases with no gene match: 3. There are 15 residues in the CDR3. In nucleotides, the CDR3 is TGTGCCAGCAGCATTGGGACAGGGGGCGGAAACACCATATATTTT. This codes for CASSIGTGGGNTIYF.

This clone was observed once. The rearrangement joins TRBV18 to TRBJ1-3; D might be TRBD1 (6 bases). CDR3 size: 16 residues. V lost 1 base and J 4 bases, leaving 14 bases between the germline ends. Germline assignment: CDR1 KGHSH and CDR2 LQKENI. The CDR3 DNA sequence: TGTGCCAGCTCACCACTGAACAGGGCTCAGGGAAACACCATATATTTT. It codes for CASSPLNRAQGNTIYF.

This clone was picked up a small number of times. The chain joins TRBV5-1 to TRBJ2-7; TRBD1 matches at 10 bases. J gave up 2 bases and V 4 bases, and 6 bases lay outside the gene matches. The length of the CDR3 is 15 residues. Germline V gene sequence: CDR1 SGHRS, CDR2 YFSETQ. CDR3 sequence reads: CASSTPGQGAYEQYF. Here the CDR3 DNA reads TGCGCCAGCAGCACACCCGGACAGGGGGCCTACGAGCAGTACTTC.

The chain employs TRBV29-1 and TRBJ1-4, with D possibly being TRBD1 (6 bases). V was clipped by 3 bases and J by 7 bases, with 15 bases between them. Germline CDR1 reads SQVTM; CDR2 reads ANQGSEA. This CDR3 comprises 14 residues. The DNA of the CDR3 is TGCAGCGTTGAGGGGGCCTCCAGCGGTGAAAAACTGTTTTTT. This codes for CSVEGASSGEKLFF.

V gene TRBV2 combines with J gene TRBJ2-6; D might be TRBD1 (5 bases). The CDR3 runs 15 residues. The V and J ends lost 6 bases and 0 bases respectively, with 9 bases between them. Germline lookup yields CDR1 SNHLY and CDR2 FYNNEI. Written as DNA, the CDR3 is TGTGCCAGCAGCCAACAGGTCTCTGGGGCCAACGTCCTGACTTTC. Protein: CASSQQVSGANVLTF.

The CDR3 spells CASSPPRGSDYGYTF. CDR3 DNA sequence: TGTGCCAGCTCACCACCCAGGGGCTCGGACTATGGCTACACCTTC. J is TRBJ1-2 and V is TRBV18, with D tentatively TRBD1 (6 bases). The CDR3 consists of 15 residues. CDR1 and CDR2 from the germline V gene are KGHSH and LQKENI. The V end lost 0 bases, the J end lost 3 bases, and 11 bases lay between the germline ends.

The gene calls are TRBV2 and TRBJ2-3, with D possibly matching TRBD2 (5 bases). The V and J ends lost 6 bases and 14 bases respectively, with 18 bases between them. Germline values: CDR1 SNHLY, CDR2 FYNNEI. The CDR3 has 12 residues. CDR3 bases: TGTGCCAGCAGGGCCCCTGGGCCCCGGGGGTATTTT. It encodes CASRAPGPRGYF.

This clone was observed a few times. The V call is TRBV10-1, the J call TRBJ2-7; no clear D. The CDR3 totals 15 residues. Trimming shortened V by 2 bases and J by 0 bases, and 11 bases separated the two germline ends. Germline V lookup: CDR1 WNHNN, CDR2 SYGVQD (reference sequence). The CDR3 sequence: CASSEGRVASYEQYF. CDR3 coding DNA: TGCGCCAGCAGTGAGGGCCGTGTCGCCTCCTACGAGCAGTACTTC.

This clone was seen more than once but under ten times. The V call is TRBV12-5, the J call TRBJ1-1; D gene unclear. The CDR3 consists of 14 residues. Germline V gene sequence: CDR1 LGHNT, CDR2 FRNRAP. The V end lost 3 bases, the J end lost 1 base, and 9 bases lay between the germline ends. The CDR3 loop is CASGFHGPNTEAFF. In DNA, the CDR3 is TGTGCTAGTGGTTTCCATGGGCCGAACACTGAAGCTTTCTTT.

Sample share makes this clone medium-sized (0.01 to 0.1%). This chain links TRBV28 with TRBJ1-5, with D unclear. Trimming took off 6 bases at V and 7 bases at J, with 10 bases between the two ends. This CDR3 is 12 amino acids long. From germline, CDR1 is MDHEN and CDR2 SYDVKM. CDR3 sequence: CASREGTQPQHF. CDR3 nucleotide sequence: TGTGCCAGCAGAGAGGGCACGCAGCCCCAGCATTTT. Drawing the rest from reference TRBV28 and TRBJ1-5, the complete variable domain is DVKVTQSSRYLVKRTGEKVFLECVQDMDHENMFWYRQDPGLGLRLIYFSYDVKMKEKGDIPEGYSVSREKKERFSLILESASTNQTSMYLCASREGTQPQHFGDGTRLSIL.

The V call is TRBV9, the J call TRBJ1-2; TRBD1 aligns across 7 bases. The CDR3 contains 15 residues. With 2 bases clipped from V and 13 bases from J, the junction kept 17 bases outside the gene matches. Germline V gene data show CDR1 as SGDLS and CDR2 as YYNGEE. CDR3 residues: CASSVSQSPQQGITF. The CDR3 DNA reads TGTGCCAGCAGCGTCTCCCAAAGCCCCCAACAGGGGATCACCTTC.

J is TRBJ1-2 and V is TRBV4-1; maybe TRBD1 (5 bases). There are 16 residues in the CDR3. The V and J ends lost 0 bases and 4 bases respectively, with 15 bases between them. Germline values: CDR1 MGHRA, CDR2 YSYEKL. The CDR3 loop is CASSQDQGRSVYGYTF. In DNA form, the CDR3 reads TGCGCCAGCAGCCAAGATCAGGGCCGGAGTGTCTATGGCTACACCTTC.

CDR3 amino acids: CASTPQAQIFTEAFF. CDR3 DNA: TGTGCCAGTACCCCCCAGGCACAGATTTTCACTGAAGCTTTCTTT. The rearrangement joins TRBV19 to TRBJ1-1; D is unresolved. CDR1 is LNHDA, CDR2 SQIVND, per germline (reference sequence). Trimming cost V 7 bases and J 4 bases, with 19 bases left between them. This CDR3 is built from 15 residues. The variable domain in full, completed from reference TRBV19 and TRBJ1-1, reads DGGITQSPKYLFRKEGQNVTLSCEQNLNHDAMYWYRQDPGQGLRLIYYSQIVNDFQKGDIAEGYSVSREKKESFPLTVTSAQKNPTAFYLCASTPQAQIFTEAFFGQGTRLTVV.